The T cell receptor (beta chain) under discussion was sequenced for a study of cytomegalovirus exposure and HLA in healthy donors. Study-wide context: Among about 179 million T cells, an earlier analysis found 117 million unique TCR beta sequences.

At collection, donors were nominally healthy, but unrecorded immune exposures were probable. The V gene's germline CDR1 is WNHNN and CDR2 SYGVQD (reference sequence). The CDR3 totals 15 residues. V gave up 0 bases and J gave up 8 bases, with 13 bases separating them. Primers for the PCR totalled 60 Vbeta and 13 Jbeta. Produced via immunoSEQ multiplex PCR; TCRdb's table is partial and in-frame only. The data show 150,000 to 200,000 clones, roughly 9.5% seen once. The study's findings and limits: Reported performance of the classifier showed diagnosis of cytomegalovirus status with high specificity and sensitivity. The listing of 150 or so TCR beta chains classed them as cytomegalovirus-associated.

By sample share, this clone is medium-sized (0.01 to 0.1%). Its antigen is currently unknown. This TCR derives from a woman in her twenties or thirties in good health and CMV-seropositive. The chain is built from TRBV10-1 and TRBJ1-4; D remains ambiguous. The sample was PBMCs. Here the CDR3 reads CASSESGKSEEKLFF. The DNA of the CDR3 is TGCGCCAGCAGTGAGTCAGGAAAATCGGAGGAAAAACTGTTTTTT.